A selection of T cell receptor beta chains follows, all from one sample in a study of T cell responses to AZD1222 COVID-19 vaccine. Here immunoSEQ multiplex PCR was the method, and the copy in TCRdb shows in-frame clones only, minus some. The profile shows 90,000 to 130,000 clones, around 90% of them singletons. This specimen was peripheral blood, taken 28 days after the second AZD1222 dose. All receptors derive from an adult who received the AZD1222 COVID-19 vaccine. The CDR3 runs from the conserved cysteine through the conserved F or W. Fields, in order: D gene, J gene, V gene, clone size, CDR3 DNA, CDR3 protein. A D gene is named only where the DNA matches it firmly. Part of the rows lack a size; the others show once, few, many or a class for expanded clones.

d_call: NA
j_call: TRBJ1-5
v_call: TRBV15
clone_size: NA
cdr3_nt: TGTGCCACCAGCAGAGATAGGGGGAACCAGCCCCAGCATTTT
cdr3_aa: CATSRDRGNQPQHF

d_call: TRBD2
j_call: TRBJ2-1
v_call: TRBV11-2
clone_size: NA
cdr3_nt: TGTGCCAGCAGCCAAGCGGGGGCCTCCTACAATGAGCAGTTCTTC
cdr3_aa: CASSQAGASYNEQFF

d_call: TRBD1
j_call: TRBJ1-2
v_call: TRBV11-2
clone_size: few
cdr3_nt: TGTGCCAGCAGCACAGGACAGGATGCCCCCTATGGCTACACCTTC
cdr3_aa: CASSTGQDAPYGYTF

d_call: TRBD1
j_call: TRBJ2-7
v_call: TRBV27
clone_size: NA
cdr3_nt: TGTGCCAGCAGTTGGTTGTTCGGGACAGCCTACGAGCAGTACTTC
cdr3_aa: CASSWLFGTAYEQYF

d_call: TRBD1
j_call: TRBJ1-1
v_call: TRBV19
clone_size: NA
cdr3_nt: TGTGCCAGTAGTACGAGATTAGGGACAGGGGTTGAAGCTTTCTTT
cdr3_aa: CASSTRLGTGVEAFF

d_call: NA
j_call: TRBJ1-4
v_call: TRBV3-1/TRBV3-2
clone_size: NA
cdr3_nt: TGTGCCAGCAGCCATGAAGGGGAACATGAAAAACTGTTTTTT
cdr3_aa: CASSHEGEHEKLFF

d_call: TRBD2
j_call: TRBJ2-3
v_call: TRBV24-1
clone_size: NA
cdr3_nt: TGTGCCACCAGTGATACTAGCGGGGGGGTAGATACGCAGTATTTT
cdr3_aa: CATSDTSGGVDTQYF

d_call: NA
j_call: TRBJ2-1
v_call: TRBV9
clone_size: NA
cdr3_nt: TGTGCCAGCAAGCGTGGGGGCACTAATGAGCAGTTCTTC
cdr3_aa: CASKRGGTNEQFF

d_call: TRBD1
j_call: TRBJ2-2
v_call: TRBV6-1
clone_size: NA
cdr3_nt: TGTGCCAGCAGTGAGCTAACAGGGGCCCCCGGGGAGCTGTTTTTT
cdr3_aa: CASSELTGAPGELFF

d_call: TRBD1
j_call: TRBJ2-1
v_call: TRBV4-1
clone_size: once
cdr3_nt: TGCGCCAGCAGGGGTTCCGGGGGACAGGGGAGTAATGAGCAGTTCTTC
cdr3_aa: CASRGSGGQGSNEQFF

d_call: NA
j_call: TRBJ1-4
v_call: TRBV5-1
clone_size: NA
cdr3_nt: TGCGCCAGCAGCTTATACCTAGCAACTAATGAAAAACTGTTTTTT
cdr3_aa: CASSLYLATNEKLFF

d_call: NA
j_call: TRBJ1-3
v_call: TRBV21-1
clone_size: few
cdr3_nt: NA
cdr3_aa: CASSKVGSGNTIYF

d_call: NA
j_call: TRBJ2-4
v_call: TRBV20-1
clone_size: NA
cdr3_nt: TGCAGTGCTAATGAGGGGAAAAACATTCAGTACTTC
cdr3_aa: CSANEGKNIQYF

d_call: NA
j_call: TRBJ1-2
v_call: TRBV6-5
clone_size: NA
cdr3_nt: TGTGCCAGCAGGGGACCGACCTATGGCTACACCTTC
cdr3_aa: CASRGPTYGYTF

d_call: NA
j_call: TRBJ1-2
v_call: TRBV27
clone_size: NA
cdr3_nt: TGTGCCAGCAGTTTATCGATGACACCTTATGGCTACACCTTC
cdr3_aa: CASSLSMTPYGYTF

d_call: NA
j_call: TRBJ2-3
v_call: TRBV20-1
clone_size: NA
cdr3_nt: TGCAGTGCTAGAGCATCAGATACGCAGTATTTT
cdr3_aa: CSARASDTQYF

d_call: TRBD1
j_call: TRBJ2-5
v_call: TRBV18
clone_size: NA
cdr3_nt: TGTGCCAGCTCACCTTATGACAGGGGCAGTCAAGAGACCCAGTACTTC
cdr3_aa: CASSPYDRGSQETQYF

d_call: NA
j_call: TRBJ1-2
v_call: TRBV6-5
clone_size: once
cdr3_nt: TGTGCCAGCAGTTACGGGACGTCCTATGGCTACACCTTC
cdr3_aa: CASSYGTSYGYTF

d_call: TRBD1
j_call: TRBJ1-2
v_call: TRBV5-4
clone_size: NA
cdr3_nt: TGTGCCAGCAGCCAAGGTAGGGACAGGGCCACTGGCGGCTACACCTTC
cdr3_aa: CASSQGRDRATGGYTF

d_call: NA
j_call: TRBJ2-4
v_call: TRBV4-1
clone_size: NA
cdr3_nt: TGCGCCAGCAGCCAAGAAGTGACAGCGGAAAACATTCAGTACTTC
cdr3_aa: CASSQEVTAENIQYF

d_call: TRBD1
j_call: TRBJ1-5
v_call: TRBV25-1
clone_size: NA
cdr3_nt: TGTGCCAGCAGCGTAACCGGGACAGGGGTGCCCCAGCATTTT
cdr3_aa: CASSVTGTGVPQHF

d_call: NA
j_call: TRBJ2-2
v_call: TRBV10-1
clone_size: once
cdr3_nt: TGCGCCAGCAGCCTAAGGAACACCGGGGAGCTGTTTTTT
cdr3_aa: CASSLRNTGELFF

d_call: NA
j_call: TRBJ1-2
v_call: TRBV19
clone_size: NA
cdr3_nt: TGTGCCAGTAGGAAGCAGGGTCGGGTCGACTATGGCTACACCTTC
cdr3_aa: CASRKQGRVDYGYTF

d_call: TRBD1
j_call: TRBJ2-5
v_call: TRBV7-9
clone_size: NA
cdr3_nt: TGTGCCAGCAGCTCAGGGACAGGGGTCGAGACCCAGTACTTC
cdr3_aa: CASSSGTGVETQYF

d_call: NA
j_call: TRBJ1-5
v_call: TRBV27
clone_size: NA
cdr3_nt: TGTGCCAGCAGTCCGGACCTGGGTAGCAATCAGCCCCAGCATTTT
cdr3_aa: CASSPDLGSNQPQHF

d_call: NA
j_call: TRBJ2-7
v_call: TRBV24-1
clone_size: NA
cdr3_nt: TGTGCCACCAGTGATAATCGAGAACCCTACGAGCAGTACTTC
cdr3_aa: CATSDNREPYEQYF

d_call: NA
j_call: TRBJ1-1
v_call: TRBV29-1
clone_size: NA
cdr3_nt: TGCAGCGTAGAAACAGAGTTGAACACTGAAGCTTTCTTT
cdr3_aa: CSVETELNTEAFF

d_call: TRBD1
j_call: TRBJ1-1
v_call: TRBV7-9
clone_size: NA
cdr3_nt: TGTGCCAGCAGCCCCTACAGGGGGAACACTGAAGCTTTCTTT
cdr3_aa: CASSPYRGNTEAFF

d_call: NA
j_call: TRBJ2-2
v_call: TRBV7-9
clone_size: NA
cdr3_nt: TGTGCCAGCAGCTTAGACGGCGGGGAGCTGTTTTTT
cdr3_aa: CASSLDGGELFF

d_call: TRBD2
j_call: TRBJ2-3
v_call: TRBV5-1
clone_size: NA
cdr3_nt: TGCGCCAGCCAACGGGACTATGACACAGATACGCAGTATTTT
cdr3_aa: CASQRDYDTDTQYF

d_call: NA
j_call: TRBJ2-5
v_call: TRBV11-2
clone_size: NA
cdr3_nt: TGTGCCAGCAGCTTAGTATCGGGGGTAGAGACCCAGTACTTC
cdr3_aa: CASSLVSGVETQYF

d_call: TRBD2
j_call: TRBJ2-2
v_call: TRBV5-1
clone_size: NA
cdr3_nt: TGCGCCAGCAGCCTCCGGGGGGGCAACACCGGGGAGCTGTTTTTT
cdr3_aa: CASSLRGGNTGELFF

d_call: NA
j_call: TRBJ2-7
v_call: TRBV3-1/TRBV3-2
clone_size: NA
cdr3_nt: TGTGCCAGCAGCCAATACGGGGGAGTTTACGAGCAGTACTTC
cdr3_aa: CASSQYGGVYEQYF

d_call: NA
j_call: TRBJ1-2
v_call: TRBV11-3
clone_size: NA
cdr3_nt: TGTGCCAGCAGTTCCCAAGGGGGGGGTGACTACTATGGCTACACCTTC
cdr3_aa: CASSSQGGGDYYGYTF

d_call: TRBD1
j_call: TRBJ1-5
v_call: TRBV27
clone_size: NA
cdr3_nt: TGTGCCAGCAGTTTATTCGGGACAGGGAGTCAGCCCCAGCATTTT
cdr3_aa: CASSLFGTGSQPQHF

d_call: NA
j_call: TRBJ2-6
v_call: TRBV5-6
clone_size: NA
cdr3_nt: TGTGCCAGCAGCTTACTTGGGATGGGAGTAGCTGGGGCCAACGTCCTGACTTTC
cdr3_aa: CASSLLGMGVAGANVLTF

d_call: NA
j_call: TRBJ1-2
v_call: TRBV18
clone_size: few
cdr3_nt: TGTGCCAGCTCAGGTGCCACAGGGTTCGGTGGGGGCTACACCTTC
cdr3_aa: CASSGATGFGGGYTF

d_call: NA
j_call: TRBJ1-2
v_call: TRBV5-6
clone_size: NA
cdr3_nt: TGTGCCAGCAGCTTGGCTGGGGCCGTCTATGGCTACACCTTC
cdr3_aa: CASSLAGAVYGYTF

d_call: TRBD1
j_call: TRBJ2-5
v_call: TRBV5-5
clone_size: few
cdr3_nt: TGTGCCAGCAGCGGTACAGGGGCGGAGACCCAGTACTTC
cdr3_aa: CASSGTGAETQYF

d_call: NA
j_call: TRBJ1-4
v_call: TRBV5-1
clone_size: NA
cdr3_nt: TGCGCCAGCAGCTTGGGGCAGTTGGCAACTAATGAAAAACTGTTTTTT
cdr3_aa: CASSLGQLATNEKLFF